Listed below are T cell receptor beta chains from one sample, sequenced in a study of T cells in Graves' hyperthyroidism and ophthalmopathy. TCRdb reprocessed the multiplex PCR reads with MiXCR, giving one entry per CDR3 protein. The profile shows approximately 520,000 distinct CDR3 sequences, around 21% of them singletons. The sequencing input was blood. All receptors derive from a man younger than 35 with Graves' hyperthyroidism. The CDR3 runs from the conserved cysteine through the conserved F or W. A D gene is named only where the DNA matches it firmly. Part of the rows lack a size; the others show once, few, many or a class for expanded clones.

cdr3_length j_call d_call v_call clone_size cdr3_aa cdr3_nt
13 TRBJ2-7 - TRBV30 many CAWTLTGAYEQYF TGTGCCTGGACCCTAACGGGGGCTTACGAGCAGTACTTC
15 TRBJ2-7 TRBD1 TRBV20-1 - CSAPGTGGKVYEQYF TGCAGTGCGCCCGGGACAGGGGGCAAAGTCTACGAGCAGTACTTC
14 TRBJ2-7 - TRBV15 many CATSSVGFPSEQYF TGTGCCACCAGCAGCGTCGGTTTTCCCTCCGAGCAGTACTTC
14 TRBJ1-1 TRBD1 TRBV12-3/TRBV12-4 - CASSFGTGGDEAFF TGTGCCAGCAGTTTCGGGACAGGGGGGGATGAAGCTTTCTTT
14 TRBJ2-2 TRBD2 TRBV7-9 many CASTLAGNTGELFF TGTGCCAGCACCCTAGCGGGGAACACCGGGGAGCTGTTTTTT
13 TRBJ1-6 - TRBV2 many CASKDSIRMPLHF TGTGCCAGCAAAGACTCCATACGAATGCCCCTCCACTTT
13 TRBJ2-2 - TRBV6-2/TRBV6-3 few CATCPRGTGELFF TGTGCCACTTGCCCGAGGGGCACCGGGGAGCTGTTTTTT
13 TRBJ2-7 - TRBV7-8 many CASSLLGTYEQYF TGTGCCAGCAGTTTGCTCGGAACCTACGAGCAGTACTTC
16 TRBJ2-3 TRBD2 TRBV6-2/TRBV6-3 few CASSRLAGASTDTQYF TGTGCCAGCAGCCGCCTAGCGGGGGCCAGCACAGATACGCAGTATTTT
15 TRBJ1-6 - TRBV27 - CASRQQNSYNSPLHF TGTGCCAGCAGACAGCAAAACTCCTATAATTCACCCCTCCACTTT
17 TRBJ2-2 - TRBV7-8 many CASRFPQEGTDTGELFF TGTGCCAGCAGATTTCCGCAGGAGGGCACGGACACCGGGGAGCTGTTTTTT
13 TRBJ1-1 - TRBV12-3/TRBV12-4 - CASSPQLATEAFF TGTGCCAGCAGTCCCCAACTAGCCACTGAAGCTTTCTTT
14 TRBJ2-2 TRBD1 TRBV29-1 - CSVLPGQSTGELFF TGCAGCGTTCTTCCGGGACAGAGCACCGGGGAGCTGTTTTTT
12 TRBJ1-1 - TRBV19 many CASSIEGVGAFF TGTGCCAGTAGTATAGAGGGGGTTGGCGCTTTCTTT
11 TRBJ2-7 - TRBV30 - CAWSVTGEQYF TGTGCCTGGAGTGTTACGGGCGAGCAGTACTTC
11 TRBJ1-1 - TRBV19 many CASSLGTRAFF TGTGCCAGTAGTCTCGGGACAAGGGCTTTCTTT
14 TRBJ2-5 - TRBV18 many CASSPEMGAETQYF TGTGCCAGCTCACCAGAAATGGGAGCTGAGACCCAGTACTTC
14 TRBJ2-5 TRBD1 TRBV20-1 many CSARGTGNQETQYF TGCAGTGCTAGAGGGACAGGAAACCAAGAGACCCAGTACTTC
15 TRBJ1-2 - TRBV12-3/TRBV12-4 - CASSLALNSVYGYTF TGTGCCAGCAGTCTAGCCCTCAACAGCGTCTATGGCTACACCTTC
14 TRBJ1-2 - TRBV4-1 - CASSQVTGHYGYTF TGCGCCAGCAGCCAGGTCACAGGTCACTATGGCTACACCTTC
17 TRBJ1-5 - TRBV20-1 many CSAFPPRKVGGNQPQHF TGCAGTGCCTTCCCCCCCAGGAAGGTTGGCGGCAATCAGCCCCAGCATTTT
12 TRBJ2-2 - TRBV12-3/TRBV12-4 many CASSLLIGELFF TGTGCCAGCAGTTTATTGATCGGGGAGCTGTTTTTT
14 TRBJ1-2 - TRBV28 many CASSLTAHNYGYTF TGTGCCAGCAGTTTGACAGCCCATAACTATGGCTACACCTTC
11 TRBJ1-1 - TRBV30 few CAWRYGAEAFF TGTGCCTGGAGGTACGGGGCTGAAGCTTTCTTT
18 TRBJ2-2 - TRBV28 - CASSTSGAGLSNTGELFF TGTGCCAGCAGTACCTCCGGGGCGGGGCTTTCGAACACCGGGGAGCTGTTTTTT
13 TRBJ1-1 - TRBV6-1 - CASTVGLNTGAVF TGTGCCAGCACCGTAGGGCTGAACACTGGAGCTGTCTTT
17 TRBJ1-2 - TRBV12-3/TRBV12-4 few CAGVGVLNHFLHYGYTF TGTGCCGGCGTGGGGGTTCTCAATCACTTTCTTCACTATGGCTACACCTTC
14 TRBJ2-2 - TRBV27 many CASSLVPNTGELFF TGTGCCAGCAGTTTAGTCCCGAACACCGGGGAGCTGTTTTTT
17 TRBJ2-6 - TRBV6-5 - CASSYSLNPAGANVLTF TGTGCTAGCAGTTACTCTCTCAATCCCGCCGGGGCCAACGTCCTGACTTTC
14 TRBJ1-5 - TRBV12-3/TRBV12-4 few CASSFSIRSQPQHF TGTGCCAGCAGTTTTTCTATCAGGAGTCAGCCTCAGCATTTT
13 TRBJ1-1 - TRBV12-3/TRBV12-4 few CASSLGQVLEAFF TGTGCCAGCAGTTTGGGGCAAGTACTTGAAGCTTTCTTT
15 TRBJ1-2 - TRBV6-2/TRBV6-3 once CASSNLRTRWYGYTF TGTGCCAGCAGTAACTTGAGGACAAGGTGGTACGGCTACACCTTC
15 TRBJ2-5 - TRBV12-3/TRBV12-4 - CASSSLSGAGETQYF TGTGCCAGCAGTTCGCTCTCGGGGGCCGGGGAGACCCAGTACTTC
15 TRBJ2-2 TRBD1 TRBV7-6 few CASSYNRGHTGELFF TGTGCCAGCAGCTATAACAGGGGGCACACCGGGGAGCTGTTTTTT
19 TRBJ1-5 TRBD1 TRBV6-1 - CASSAIPGQEAFGNQPQHF TGTGCCAGCAGTGCCATTCCGGGACAGGAGGCGTTTGGAAATCAGCCCCAGCATTTT
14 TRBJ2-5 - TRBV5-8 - CASSFTEGEWTQYF TGTGCCAGCAGCTTCACGGAGGGGGAATGGACCCAGTACTTC
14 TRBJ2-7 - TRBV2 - CASSGPGLGYEQYF TGTGCCAGCAGTGGTCCGGGACTGGGCTACGAGCAGTACTTC
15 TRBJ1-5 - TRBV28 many CASSLRGNSNQPQHF TGTGCCAGCAGCCTAAGGGGCAATAGCAATCAGCCCCAGCATTTT
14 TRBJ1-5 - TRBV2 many CASSGDKDNQPQHF TGTGCCAGCAGCGGGGACAAAGACAATCAGCCCCAGCATTTT
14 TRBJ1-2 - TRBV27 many CASKLARGAYGYTF TGTGCCAGCAAACTTGCGAGGGGCGCTTATGGCTACACCTTC
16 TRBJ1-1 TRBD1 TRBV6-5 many CASSTSPGQGWSEAFF TGTGCCAGCAGTACTTCCCCGGGACAGGGTTGGTCTGAAGCTTTCTTT
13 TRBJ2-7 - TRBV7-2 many CASRTPPSYEQYF TGTGCCTCGCGGACACCACCTTCCTACGAGCAGTACTTC
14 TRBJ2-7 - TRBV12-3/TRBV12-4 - CASSFGGQRYEQYF TGTGCCAGCAGTTTTGGAGGACAGAGATACGAGCAGTACTTC
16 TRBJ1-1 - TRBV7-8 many CASSLGGGVWHAEAFF TGTGCCAGCAGCTTAGGGGGGGGAGTCTGGCACGCTGAAGCTTTCTTT
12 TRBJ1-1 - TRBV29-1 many CSVGSGGAEAFF TGCAGCGTTGGGTCCGGTGGCGCTGAAGCTTTCTTT
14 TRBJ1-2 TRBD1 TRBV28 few CASNLPGQRRGYTF TGTGCCAGCAACCTACCGGGACAGCGGAGGGGCTACACCTTC
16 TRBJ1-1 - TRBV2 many CASSETVHLGNTEAFF TGTGCCAGCAGTGAAACGGTCCATCTGGGGAACACTGAAGCTTTCTTT
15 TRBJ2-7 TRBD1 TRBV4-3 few CASSQVLGQGNEQYF TGCGCCAGCAGCCAAGTACTGGGACAGGGTAACGAGCAGTACTTC
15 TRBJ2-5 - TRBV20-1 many CSAGKEIRRQETQYF TGCAGTGCCGGAAAGGAGATCCGACGACAAGAGACCCAGTACTTC